This T cell receptor beta chain is drawn from a study of OX40 agonist ivuxolimab in advanced cancers. As for the study more broadly: Ivuxolimab was a fully human IgG2 agonistic monoclonal antibody targeting the costimulatory receptor OX40 (CD134). The purpose of peripheral TCRbeta sequencing was to test whether ivuxolimab changed TCR sequence diversity and led to clonal T-cell expansion. The monotherapy dose-escalation portion (N of about 57 patients) of the phase I ivuxolimab trial is reported in the paper. Patients were allowed to have had prior anti-PD-1, anti-PD-L1 or anti-CTLA-4 therapy, and 40% of the dose-escalation patients had previously received checkpoint inhibitors. The dose-escalation cohort was over 70% male with a mean age of approximately 60 years, ranging from roughly 20 to 80. Intravenous ivuxolimab was administered to patients every 2 weeks at six dose levels: 0.01, 0.1, 0.3, 1.5, 3 and 10 mg/kg. Of the roughly 53 patients in dose escalation, 19 had hepatocellular carcinoma, roughly 15 had melanoma, 9 had renal cell carcinoma and 9 had head and neck cancer. Partial responses were achieved by three dose-escalation patients, of whom one had hepatocellular carcinoma and two had cutaneous melanoma. Beyond this particular receptor, the publication reports: The antigen specificity of the peripheral T cells that underwent clonal expansion was not determined. At doses from 0.1 to 3.0 mg/kg, clonal expansion was seen in both CD4+ and CD8+ blood T cells between baseline and week 6. In the 0.1-3.0 mg/kg groups, partial responders were among the patients with the lowest normalized peripheral clonal expansion, particularly in CD8+ T cells. After ivuxolimab, expanded clones were on average more numerous among CD8+ T cells than among CD4+ T cells. Low levels of normalized T-cell clonal expansion were also seen in some patients who did not respond.

Spanning cysteine to phenylalanine, the CDR3 consists of 15 amino acids. Kept here is only the CDR3 DNA, which spans 45 bases and is read in frame from base 1. CDR1 LNHDA and CDR2 SQIVND were looked up in the germline V gene (reference sequence). Trimming at the junction amounts to 4 bases on V and 5 bases on J, and the germline ends lie 17 bases apart. Genomic DNA was isolated from the sorted cells so that the TCRbeta CDR3 region could be sequenced. The immunoSEQ Assay was used for sequencing of TCRbeta CDR3 regions. In its TCRdb copy, this immuneACCESS table keeps in-frame sequences only and misses some clones. Where compared with another copy, unresolved V genes explain less than half of these, and the others have no known cause. The sample table lists some 80,000 clones, about 90% of them with a count of one. Of the sample, 2.8% falls within the top ten clones. Patients with autoimmune disease history or receiving systemic immunosuppression were excluded from the trial. Peripheral blood for TCR sequencing was collected from all dose cohorts at baseline, on cycle 4 day 1, and on cycle 7 day 1. The samples were drawn from a first-in-human, open-label, multicenter phase I dose-escalation trial of ivuxolimab. Adults with locally advanced or metastatic melanoma, renal cell carcinoma, hepatocellular carcinoma or head and neck squamous cell carcinoma were enrolled in the trial. Before TCR sequencing, CD4+ T cells and CD8+ T cells were sorted from peripheral blood as separate populations.

Comment on this clone: No cognate antigen has been identified for it. Per-base quality was not reported, and no clone a single base away is much larger than it.

The sequencing used CD4+ or CD8+ T cells sorted from blood, collected in a trial of the OX40 agonist ivuxolimab. The chain employs TRBV19 and TRBJ2-5; a tentative D match to TRBD1 spans 6 bases. The receptor was derived from an adult with an advanced solid tumor such as melanoma, head and neck, liver or kidney cancer. The CDR3 here reads CASSTTQQGAETQYF. The nucleotides read TGTGCCAGTAGTACCACTCAACAGGGTGCGGAGACCCAGTACTTC.